A single sample is the source of the 23 T cell receptor beta chains below, sequenced in a study of blood T cell repertoires in COVID-19. TCRdb keeps only in-frame clones here, not all; method: immunoSEQ multiplex PCR. The sample comprises over 60,000 clones, 76% of which are singletons, and 15% rests with the top ten. Specimen: peripheral blood. The receptors here all came from a man in his sixties with COVID-19, enrolled during active disease.

J is TRBJ2-7 and V is TRBV7-6, with 7 bases matching TRBD2. Germline V gene data show CDR1 as SGHVS and CDR2 as FNYEAQ. The trim removed 3 bases at V and 3 bases at J, leaving 5 bases unmatched. The CDR3 contains 14 residues. CDR3 amino acids: CASSLGGSNYEQYF. The CDR3 DNA is TGTGCCAGCAGCTTGGGGGGGTCTAACTACGAGCAGTACTTC.

CDR3 amino acids: CASSFEYGETQYF. The CDR3 DNA sequence: TGTGCCAGCAGCTTCGAGTATGGTGAGACCCAGTACTTC. V is TRBV5-6 and J is TRBJ2-5; no reliable D call. With 2 bases removed from V and 5 bases from J, the gap between germline ends came to 10 bases. The CDR3 consists of 13 residues. Germline V CDR1 and CDR2: SGHDT, YYEEEE.

The rearrangement joins TRBV5-1 to TRBJ2-1; D is possibly TRBD1 (6 bases). The CDR3 totals 14 residues. Germline CDR1 reads SGHRS; CDR2 reads YFSETQ. Trimming removed 3 bases at V and 5 bases at J, with 12 bases between. The CDR3 DNA follows: TGCGCCAGCAGCTCGCAGGGGCTGGACAATGAGCAGTTCTTC. Its protein is CASSSQGLDNEQFF.

The rearrangement links TRBV24-1 to TRBJ1-3, with a weak D call TRBD1 (6 bases). V was clipped by 7 bases and J by 6 bases, with 27 bases between them. The CDR3 spans 18 residues. Per the germline V gene, CDR1 is KGHDR and CDR2 is SFDVKD. DNA for the CDR3: TGTGCCACCAGAGTAGGGAGCACAGGGTCCTTCATTGAAAACACCATATATTTT. Amino acids: CATRVGSTGSFIENTIYF.

The chain joins TRBV28 to TRBJ1-3, with 7 bases fitting TRBD1. Germline V lookup: CDR1 MDHEN, CDR2 SYDVKM. CDR3 length: 14 amino acids. V shed 7 bases, J shed 4 bases, and the junction held 7 bases outside the gene matches. In DNA, the CDR3 is TGTGCCAGCACCGCGGCGGGACAGGGAAACACCATATATTTT. Translated, it gives CASTAAGQGNTIYF.

The gene calls are TRBV24-1 and TRBJ2-2; 7 positions agree with TRBD2. Germline V lookup: CDR1 KGHDR, CDR2 SFDVKD. The CDR3 length is 14 residues. V lost 4 bases, J lost 4 bases, and 2 bases stayed unmatched. DNA for the CDR3: TGTGCCACCAGTGAGACGGGAGGCACCGGGGAGCTGTTTTTT. It specifies CATSETGGTGELFF.

The chain has TRBV2 and TRBJ1-1; 7 bases are shared with TRBD1. The CDR3 sequence is 12 residues long. Germline V gives CDR1 SNHLY, CDR2 FYNNEI. V lost 6 bases and J lost 5; bases outside the gene matches: 3. The CDR3 DNA is TGTGCCAGCAGACAGACAGGGACTGAAGCTTTCTTT. Amino acids: CASRQTGTEAFF.

V is TRBV5-1 and J is TRBJ2-3; possible D gene TRBD2, 5 bases. Germline values: CDR1 SGHRS, CDR2 YFSETQ. Trimming left V 3 bases short and J 2 bases short, with 13 bases between. The length of the CDR3 is 15 residues. CDR3 DNA: TGCGCCAGCAGCTCAAGCGGTTCCCTCACAGATACGCAGTATTTT. Translating gives CASSSSGSLTDTQYF.

This clone was observed a handful of times. The chain has TRBV5-1 and TRBJ2-7, with TRBD1 as a possible D gene (6 bases). CDR3 length equals 13 residues. The germline V and J ends were trimmed by 1 base and 7 bases, with 12 bases remaining between them. From germline, CDR1 is SGHRS and CDR2 YFSETQ. CDR3 DNA: TGCGCCAGCAGCTTGCCAGGGGCGAGGGAGCAGTACTTC. This codes for CASSLPGAREQYF.

The chain uses TRBV5-1 and TRBJ2-3; TRBD1 matches at 9 bases. The germline V gene encodes CDR1 SGHRS and CDR2 YFSETQ. After removal of 5 bases from V and 4 bases from J, the junction contained 8 bases not matched to a gene. The CDR3 sequence is 15 residues long. CDR3 amino acids: CASSWGQGQSDTQYF. DNA of the CDR3: TGCGCCAGCAGTTGGGGACAGGGCCAGTCAGATACGCAGTATTTT.

This clone was detected only once. V usage is TRBV7-2 and J usage is TRBJ1-6, with a weak D call TRBD1 (6 bases). The CDR3 contains 15 residues. CDR1 and CDR2 from the germline V gene are SGHTA and FQGNSA. V shed 1 base and J shed 10 bases, with 14 bases lying between them. For the CDR3, the DNA is TGTGCCAGCAGCTTAGTTCCTCAGGGGAACTCACCCCTCCACTTT. Its protein product is CASSLVPQGNSPLHF.

This clone was observed a handful of times. The V and J genes are TRBV7-2 and TRBJ2-1, with 9 nucleotides matching TRBD2. V gave up 8 bases and J gave up 15 bases; unmatched junction bases: 8. The CDR3 covers 11 residues. The germline V gene has CDR1 SGHTA and CDR2 FQGNSA. CDR3 DNA sequence: TGTGCCAGCGGAAGCGGGGGGTTGCCGTTCTTC. Translation: CASGSGGLPFF.

The chain employs TRBV11-2 and TRBJ2-1; 7 bases map to TRBD1. The V gene end was trimmed by 4 bases and the J gene end by 8 bases; junction bases not matched to a gene: 8. Germline V lookup: CDR1 SGHAT, CDR2 FQNNGV. The CDR3 is made up of 14 amino acids. The CDR3 spells CASSSRTGPDEQFF. The CDR3 DNA reads TGTGCCAGCAGCTCCCGGACAGGTCCGGATGAGCAGTTCTTC. Complete variable domain (other parts from reference TRBV11-2 and TRBJ2-1): EAGVAQSPRYKIIEKRQSVAFWCNPISGHATLYWYQQILGQGPKLLIQFQNNGVVDDSQLPKDRFSAERLKGVDSTLKIQPAKLEDSAVYLCASSSRTGPDEQFFGPGTRLTVL.

This clone was found a few times. The genes are TRBV19 and TRBJ1-4, with D perhaps TRBD1 (6 bases). Trimming shortened V by 6 bases and J by 7 bases, and 12 bases separated the two germline ends. CDR1 and CDR2 from the germline V gene are LNHDA and SQIVND (reference sequence). The CDR3 consists of 13 residues. The CDR3 protein is CASSTRTVEKLFF. CDR3 nucleotide sequence: TGTGCCAGTAGCACCCGGACAGTTGAAAAACTGTTTTTT.

This clone has ten or more counts. This chain joins TRBV28 and TRBJ2-2, with 7 bases lining up with TRBD1. The CDR3 spans 14 residues. V lost 6 bases to trimming and J lost 7 bases; unmatched junction nucleotides: 8. Germline values: CDR1 MDHEN, CDR2 SYDVKM. Here the CDR3 DNA reads TGTGCCAGCAGCCGACAGGGCCAGGGCGGGGAGCTGTTTTTT. Its translation: CASSRQGQGGELFF.

This clone was observed a single time. This chain uses TRBV6-1 with TRBJ2-3; D gene ambiguous. This CDR3 spans 12 amino acids. Germline V gene lookup returns CDR1 MNHNS and CDR2 SASEGT. The V end lost 1 base, the J end lost 7 bases, and 6 bases lay between the germline ends. Here the CDR3 DNA reads TGTGCCAGCAGTGAAGGGCGGCATACGCAGTATTTT. Translating gives CASSEGRHTQYF.

The count of this clone is one. The chain employs TRBV6-5 and TRBJ2-7; 7 nucleotides line up with TRBD2. This CDR3 comprises 14 residues. Unmatched junction bases numbered 8, after V lost 5 bases and J lost 4 bases. Germline V gives CDR1 MNHEY, CDR2 SVGAGI. The CDR3 here is CASSTDSGGYEQYF. Written as DNA, the CDR3 is TGTGCCAGCAGTACAGACTCGGGGGGATACGAGCAGTACTTC.

In nucleotides, the CDR3 is TGTGCCAGCAGCCCTCCGGGACTTCTTAAAGAGACCCAGTACTTC. The encoded protein is CASSPPGLLKETQYF. The chain is built from TRBV7-9 and TRBJ2-5, with a possible D match to TRBD2 (6 bases). V lost 5 bases and J lost 3, with 16 bases in between. Germline V gene lookup returns CDR1 SEHNR and CDR2 FQNEAQ (reference sequence). The CDR3 is made up of 15 amino acids.

The rearrangement joins TRBV18 to TRBJ1-1, with TRBD1 as a possible D gene (6 bases). Germline loops: CDR1 KGHSH, CDR2 LQKENI. With 5 bases removed from V and 5 bases from J, the gap between germline ends came to 18 bases. The CDR3 is 15 amino acids. In nucleotides, the CDR3 is TGTGCCAGCTCATCACAGGCAGGGGAGGGTACTGAAGCTTTCTTT. This translates into CASSSQAGEGTEAFF.

J is TRBJ2-2 and V is TRBV6-4, with D tentatively TRBD1 (5 bases). CDR1 and CDR2 from the germline V gene are MRHNA and SNTAGT. CDR3 length: 13 residues. With 4 bases removed from V and 6 bases from J, the gap between germline ends came to 9 bases. CDR3 loop: CASSAARAGELFF. As DNA, the CDR3 is TGTGCCAGCAGTGCCGCCAGGGCCGGGGAGCTGTTTTTT.

The rearrangement joins TRBV7-3 to TRBJ1-1; tentative D call: TRBD1 (5 bases). Trimming pared 2 bases from V and 3 bases from J, leaving 10 bases between. The CDR3 totals 14 residues. Germline CDR1 reads SGHTA; CDR2 reads FQGTGA. CDR3 in amino acids: CASSLEGAYTEAFF. DNA for the CDR3: TGTGCCAGCAGCTTAGAAGGGGCGTACACTGAAGCTTTCTTT. The full variable domain, rest sourced from reference TRBV7-3 and TRBJ1-1, is GAGVSQTPSNKVTEKGKYVELRCDPISGHTALYWYRQSLGQGPEFLIYFQGTGAADDSGLPNDRFFAVRPEGSVSTLKIQRTERGDSAVYLCASSLEGAYTEAFFGQGTRLTVV.

The chain carries TRBV9 and TRBJ2-7, with D possibly being TRBD2 (6 bases). Germline V gene data show CDR1 as SGDLS and CDR2 as YYNGEE. Trimming left V 4 bases short and J 4 bases short, with 12 bases between. The CDR3 covers 13 residues. CDR3 amino acids: CASSPLGGYEQYF. In DNA, the CDR3 is TGTGCCAGCAGCCCCCTGGGGGGATACGAGCAGTACTTC.

This clone was seen only once. The chain recombines TRBV24-1 with TRBJ2-2, with TRBD1 as a possible D gene (5 bases). The CDR3 has 16 amino acids. Trimming stripped 2 bases from V and 1 base from J, with 10 bases between. Germline CDR1 is KGHDR and CDR2 is SFDVKD. The DNA for the CDR3 is TGTGCCACCAGTGATTGGACAACTCGGAACACCGGGGAGCTGTTTTTT. Protein product: CATSDWTTRNTGELFF.